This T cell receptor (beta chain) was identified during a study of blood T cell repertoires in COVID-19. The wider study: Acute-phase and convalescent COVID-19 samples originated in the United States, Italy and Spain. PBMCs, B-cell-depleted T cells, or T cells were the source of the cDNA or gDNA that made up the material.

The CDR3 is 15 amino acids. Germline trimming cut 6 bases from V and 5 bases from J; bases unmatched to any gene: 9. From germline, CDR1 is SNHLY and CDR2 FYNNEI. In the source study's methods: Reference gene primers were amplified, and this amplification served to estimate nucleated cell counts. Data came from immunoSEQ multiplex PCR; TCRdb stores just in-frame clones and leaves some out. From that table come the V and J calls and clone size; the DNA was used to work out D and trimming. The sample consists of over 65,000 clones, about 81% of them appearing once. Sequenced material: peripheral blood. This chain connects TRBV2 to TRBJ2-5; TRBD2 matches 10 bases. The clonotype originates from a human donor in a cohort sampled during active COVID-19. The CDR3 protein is CASSPGLAASETQYF. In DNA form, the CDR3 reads TGTGCCAGCAGCCCTGGACTAGCGGCGTCGGAGACCCAGTACTTC.